These 6 T cell receptor beta chains came from one sample sequenced in a study of OX40 agonist ivuxolimab in advanced cancers. The protocol used for the library was the immunoSEQ multiplex PCR assay. The table comes from immuneACCESS by way of TCRdb, which keeps in-frame sequences with V and J called. Part of the clones is missing from these tables; in studies checked, under half for an unresolved V gene and the rest for unknown reasons. The sample table contains roughly 89,000 clones; only one count was recorded for 75% to 90% of them. Around 7% of the sample comes from the top ten. Material: CD4+ or CD8+ T cells sorted from blood, obtained in a trial of the OX40 agonist ivuxolimab. These receptors were collected from an adult with an advanced solid tumor such as melanoma, head and neck, liver or kidney cancer.

The V gene is TRBV28, the J gene TRBJ2-7; TRBD2 aligns across 12 bases. The CDR3 length is 20 residues. V lost 2 bases, J lost 6 bases, and 20 bases stayed unmatched. Germline CDR1 is MDHEN and CDR2 is SYDVKM. The CDR3, as DNA: TGTGCCAGCAGTTTAATTGCCGGGGCGGGGAGGCTAGCGGGAGGGCGCGAGCAGTACTTC. This sequence encodes CASSLIAGAGRLAGGREQYF.

The rearrangement uses TRBV7-9 and TRBJ2-7; the D gene is possibly TRBD1 (6 bases). CDR1 is SEHNR, CDR2 FQNEAQ, per germline (reference sequence). V lost 5 bases and J 0 bases, leaving 20 bases between the germline ends. This CDR3 region has 17 residues. In nucleotides, the CDR3 is TGTGCCAGCAGCGGATGGATACAGGGAGAACGCTCCTACGAGCAGTACTTC. Its translation is CASSGWIQGERSYEQYF.

The chain carries TRBV11-2 and TRBJ2-7, with TRBD2 as a possible D gene (5 bases). V lost 1 base and J lost 6, with 10 bases in between. From germline, CDR1 is SGHAT and CDR2 FQNNGV. CDR3 length: 13 amino acids. CDR3: CASSLGSSSEQYF. CDR3 sequence (DNA): TGTGCCAGCAGCTTAGGGTCTAGCTCCGAGCAGTACTTC.

The rearrangement links TRBV5-1 to TRBJ1-5; no definite D call. CDR1 SGHRS and CDR2 YFSETQ come from the germline V gene. The CDR3 is 13 residues long. V gave up 0 bases and J gave up 4 bases, with 5 bases separating them. In DNA, the CDR3 is TGCGCCAGCAGCTTGGACAGTAATCAGCCCCAGCATTTT. It yields the protein CASSLDSNQPQHF.

The CDR3 loop is CASSLRGSGNTIYF. In nucleotides, the CDR3 is TGTGCCAGCAGTCTCCGGGGAAGTGGAAACACCATATATTTT. This chain joins TRBV13 and TRBJ1-3; the D is unclear. Germline V lookup: CDR1 PRHDT, CDR2 FYEKMQ (reference sequence). Trimming pared 6 bases from V and 3 bases from J, leaving 12 bases between. The CDR3 is 14 residues long.

The V and J genes are TRBV5-1 and TRBJ2-2; 9 bases line up with TRBD1. Trimming at V came to 4 bases and at J to 9 bases, leaving 13 bases not matched to a gene. Germline V lookup: CDR1 SGHRS, CDR2 YFSETQ. The CDR3 consists of 16 residues. CDR3 nucleotide sequence: TGCGCCAGCAGCCCCCAAGTCCCGGGACAGGGCAGGGAGCTGTTTTTT. Translation gives CASSPQVPGQGRELFF.